These 8 T cell receptor beta chains were sequenced from one sample in a study of human thymus T cells. Some clones are missing from TCRdb's copy, which holds only in-frame ones; the method was immunoSEQ multiplex PCR. Among about 78,000 clones listed, approximately 97% were seen once. The thymus tissue came from resections taken during corrective heart surgery. What was sequenced was thymus tissue. The receptors originated from a boy under three years old with a congenital heart defect but otherwise immunologically healthy.

This sequence joins TRBV6-1 and TRBJ2-3; D possibly uses TRBD1 or TRBD2 (5 bases each). Deletions cut 7 bases from V and 0 bases from J, with 8 bases between. The CDR3 covers 13 residues. Per the germline V gene, CDR1 is MNHNS and CDR2 is SASEGT. The CDR3 loop reads CASIWDSTDTQYF. CDR3 DNA sequence: TGTGCCAGCATTTGGGACAGCACAGATACGCAGTATTTT.

This clone came up once. The V and J genes are TRBV6-1 and TRBJ2-7; D is uncertain. Germline lookup yields CDR1 MNHNS and CDR2 SASEGT. The length of the CDR3 is 14 residues. Trimming pared 7 bases from V and 5 bases from J, leaving 18 bases between. The CDR3 protein is CASTKPGWADEQYF. The CDR3 DNA follows: TGTGCCAGCACCAAACCCGGGTGGGCCGACGAGCAGTACTTC.

The V call is TRBV4-2, the J call TRBJ2-2, with a tentative D call TRBD2 (6 bases). The CDR3 runs to 17 residues. The ends were cut back, 2 bases at V and 1 base at J, with 14 bases in the middle. The germline CDR1 and CDR2 sequences are LGHNA and YNFKEQ. CDR3 nucleotides: TGTGCCAGCAGCCAAATAGGAGGGATTTGGAACACCGGGGAGCTGTTTTTT. Its protein product is CASSQIGGIWNTGELFF.

The J gene is TRBJ1-2, the V gene TRBV11-3; TRBD1 is a possible D gene (5 bases). The CDR3 extends over 13 amino acids. CDR1 is SGHNT, CDR2 YENEEA, per germline. The CDR3 DNA follows: TGTGCGACCGACAGCCCTAACCGGCGGGGCTACACCTTC. It specifies CATDSPNRRGYTF.

The chain links TRBV27 to TRBJ2-7, with 11 nucleotides matching TRBD2. The CDR3 has 15 amino acids. The germline gives CDR1 MNHEY, CDR2 SMNVEV (reference sequence). With 3 bases clipped from V and 3 bases from J, the junction kept 4 bases outside the gene matches. CDR3 DNA: TGTGCCAGCAGTTTGACTAGCGGGGATCTCTACGAGCAGTACTTC. It is translated as CASSLTSGDLYEQYF.

This chain connects TRBV28 to TRBJ2-4, with TRBD1 matching 8 bases. V dropped 6 bases and J dropped 8; count of bases not matched to a gene: 21. CDR1 is MDHEN, CDR2 SYDVKM, per germline. The CDR3 runs to 18 residues. CDR3 region: CASRTIGQGYSRGDIQYF. CDR3 coding DNA: TGTGCCAGCAGGACGATTGGACAGGGCTACAGTAGGGGGGACATTCAGTACTTC.

The gene calls are TRBV7-2 and TRBJ1-2; perhaps TRBD1 as D (5 bases). This CDR3 has 14 residues. CDR1 and CDR2 (germline): SGHTA, FQGNSA. Trimming took off 5 bases at V and 4 bases at J, with 14 bases between the two ends. The CDR3 reads CASSRPGLFYGYTF. The CDR3 DNA reads TGTGCCAGCAGCCGCCCGGGACTTTTCTATGGCTACACCTTC.

This clone was recorded once. This sequence joins TRBV23-1 and TRBJ2-7, with D perhaps TRBD1 (6 bases). TRBV23-1 carries the ORF label, with uncertain function. The germline V and J ends were trimmed by 6 bases and 4 bases, with 7 bases remaining between them. The CDR3 consists of 11 residues. CDR3 region: CASRGAYEQYF. The CDR3 region has the DNA TGCGCCAGCAGGGGGGCTTACGAGCAGTACTTC.